Shown below are 3 T cell receptor beta chains from a single sample sequenced in a study of CD8+ T cells in alopecia areata. TCR sequencing used cDNA made by reverse transcription of extracted RNA. The repertoire was sequenced with immunoSEQ multiplex PCR; TCRdb's copy has only in-frame clones and lacks some. The sample gives fewer than 200,000 clones, approximately 59% of which show up once; about 14% is in the top ten. The source material was CD4+ T cells sorted from blood, sampled at week 0. The receptors were gathered from a human donor with alopecia areata.

The chain recombines TRBV5-1 with TRBJ2-5, with no clear D. Per germline, CDR1 SGHRS and CDR2 YFSETQ. This CDR3 contains 16 residues. The V end lost 0 bases, the J end lost 2 bases, and 14 bases lay between the germline ends. The CDR3 DNA follows: TGCGCCAGCAGCTTGGCCCTTAGCATCGCTCAAGAGACCCAGTACTTC. Translating it yields CASSLALSIAQETQYF.

This clone was counted a few times. The V call is TRBV4-1, the J call TRBJ1-6; the D is unclear. CDR1 is MGHRA, CDR2 YSYEKL, per germline. The CDR3 spans 14 residues. V was trimmed by 7 bases and J by 7 bases, leaving 14 bases between them. CDR3 sequence: CASNDWGKNSPLHF. CDR3 nucleotides: TGCGCCAGCAATGACTGGGGTAAAAATTCACCCCTCCACTTT.

This clone has only a few counts. The chain's CDR3 is CASSTTAGTGGVDGYTF. The CDR3 nucleotides are TGTGCCAGCAGCACAACAGCCGGGACAGGGGGCGTGGATGGCTACACCTTC. The chain carries TRBV5-4 and TRBJ1-2; 12 nucleotides align to TRBD1. The length of the CDR3 is 17 residues. The ends lost 4 bases at V and 6 bases at J; junction bases unmatched: 13. In germline, CDR1 is SGHNT, CDR2 YYREEE (reference sequence).